This paragraph reports one T cell receptor beta chain. Its antigen is unknown. This specimen belongs to a study of CD8 T cells in ankylosing spondylitis. Whole-study results and caveats: Disease-linked clones bore a CD8+ phenotype, appearing relatively rarely in peripheral blood. A motif in TCR beta, a set of roughly eight highly homologous variants, appeared characteristic of ankylosing spondylitis blood.

The authors made TCR beta libraries by quantitative 5'-RACE with molecular barcodes. A single record per CDR3 protein comes from TCRdb applying MiXCR to the 5' RACE reads. This table holds a few hundred thousand distinct CDR3 sequences, around 20% found once. The CDR3 contains 14 residues. V dropped 7 bases and J dropped 0 bases, with 9 bases sitting between them. The clonotype comes from a female donor with ankylosing spondylitis or in good health (not recorded which). Input material: blood, either unsorted or a sorted T cell fraction (not recorded which). The chain has TRBV12-3 or TRBV12-4 and TRBJ2-2; D not resolved. The CDR3 region is CASNRNANTGELFF. The CDR3 DNA reads TGTGCCAGCAACCGGAACGCGAACACCGGGGAGCTGTTTTTT.